Below are 8 T cell receptor beta chains sequenced from a single sample in a study of T cell repertoires in cytomegalovirus infection. No cognate antigen is known for these TCRs. TCRdb reanalysed the reads using MiXCR and keeps one entry per CDR3 protein. This repertoire shows about 740,000 distinct CDR3 sequences, about 33% found once; its top ten account for around a sixth. Source: cultured PBMCs, taken from culture after CMV antigen stimulation. These receptors were collected from a human donor in good health (CMV status not recorded). Some clones in this sample may be carry-over from other donors' samples.

In this sample, this clonotype turned up many times. The V gene is TRBV7-2, the J gene TRBJ1-1, with TRBD1 identical over 7 bases. Germline trimming cut 5 bases from V and 3 bases from J; bases unmatched to any gene: 6. Germline V lookup: CDR1 SGHTA, CDR2 FQGNSA. This CDR3 comprises 14 residues. The chain's CDR3 is CASSEQGLDTEAFF. Here the CDR3 DNA reads TGTGCCAGCAGCGAACAGGGGTTGGACACTGAAGCTTTCTTT.

This clonotype was observed a single time. This chain uses TRBV7-3 with TRBJ2-7, with D possibly TRBD2 on 6 matching bases. CDR1 and CDR2 (germline): SGHTA, FQGTGA. CDR3 length equals 15 residues. The germline V and J ends were trimmed by 5 bases and 3 bases, with 17 bases remaining between them. The CDR3 sequence: CASSGTGGTDYEQYF. The CDR3 DNA sequence: TGTGCCAGCAGCGGAACTGGAGGGACGGACTACGAGCAGTACTTC.

This clonotype was seen a handful of times. The chain carries TRBV6-5 and TRBJ2-5, with 9 bases lining up with TRBD1. Germline CDR1 reads MNHEY; CDR2 reads SVGAGI. V lost 4 bases, J lost 5 bases, and 11 bases stayed unmatched. CDR3 length equals 16 residues. CDR3 coding DNA: TGTGCCAGCAGTTCCCGCCTCGGGACAGGGAGGGAGACCCAGTACTTC. This gives the protein CASSSRLGTGRETQYF.

The rearrangement joins TRBV2 to TRBJ2-5, with D possibly being TRBD1 or TRBD2 (5 bases each). Trimming stripped 3 bases from V and 3 bases from J, with 11 bases between. The CDR3 contains 14 residues. Germline values: CDR1 SNHLY, CDR2 FYNNEI. The CDR3 bases are TGTGCCAGCAGTGACCGGGACGCCGAAGAGACCCAGTACTTC. This gives the protein CASSDRDAEETQYF.

The chain employs TRBV28 and TRBJ2-7; TRBD2 agrees at 7 bases. V lost 3 bases to trimming and J lost 7 bases; unmatched junction nucleotides: 9. The germline gives CDR1 MDHEN, CDR2 SYDVKM. The CDR3 is 14 amino acids. The CDR3 sequence: CASSLGTSAGEQYF. CDR3 nucleotides: TGTGCCAGCAGTTTGGGCACTAGCGCGGGGGAGCAGTACTTC.

The chain carries TRBV7-4 and TRBJ1-4; TRBD1 is a possible D gene (5 bases). This CDR3 is 15 amino acids long. Per germline, CDR1 SGHVT and CDR2 SQSDAQ. V was cut by 4 bases and J by 8 bases, with 17 bases left in between. The CDR3 here is CASSSGGRAAEKLFF. CDR3 in DNA: TGTGCCAGCAGCTCAGGAGGCAGGGCAGCAGAAAAACTGTTTTTT.

This clonotype has just a few counts. The gene calls are TRBV27 and TRBJ2-7; TRBD1 matches at 9 bases. V was pared by 5 bases and J by 6 bases, with 8 bases of the junction left unmatched. Per the germline V gene, CDR1 is MNHEY and CDR2 is SMNVEV (reference sequence). The CDR3 is made up of 14 amino acids. The CDR3 loop is CASSLGGQGTEQYF. CDR3 DNA sequence: TGTGCCAGCAGTCTAGGGGGACAGGGAACCGAGCAGTACTTC.

This clonotype was seen only a few times. At one boundary the junction diverges from the germline segment, which might be a read error. The V call is TRBV6-6, the J call TRBJ1-5; 7 bases align to TRBD1. The CDR3 totals 15 residues. Per germline, CDR1 MNHNY and CDR2 SVGAGI (reference sequence). The CDR3 region is CASTQIGGGKQPQHF. Written as DNA, the CDR3 is TGTGCCAGCACCCAGATCGGAGGGGGCAAACAGCCCCAGCATTTT.